This T cell receptor beta chain was captured in a study of blood T cell repertoires in COVID-19. Whole-study context: Donors in the United States, Italy and Spain gave samples during acute or convalescent COVID-19. T cells, B-cell-depleted T cells, or PBMCs supplied cDNA or gDNA.

Original analysis: Amplification with reference gene primers provided the estimates of nucleated cell counts. Assay used: immunoSEQ multiplex PCR; TCRdb lists only in-frame clones, some missing. V and J calls plus clone size are reproduced from that table; the DNA served to infer D and trimming. The repertoire holds about 310,000 clones, with over 75% as singletons. This TCR was sampled from a man in his fifties with active or convalescent COVID-19. Sequenced sample: peripheral blood.

The CDR3 protein is CSVQGSNQPQHF. The CDR3 coding sequence is TGCAGCGTTCAGGGGTCCAATCAGCCCCAGCATTTT. The rearrangement uses TRBV29-1 and TRBJ1-5; D is possibly TRBD1 (6 bases). Germline V lookup: CDR1 SQVTM, CDR2 ANQGSEA. The CDR3 totals 12 residues. With 5 bases removed from V and 3 bases from J, the gap between germline ends came to 8 bases.